This T cell receptor (beta chain) was sequenced in a study of cytomegalovirus exposure and HLA in healthy donors. Germline values: CDR1 SQVTM, CDR2 ANQGSEA. V lost 7 bases and J lost 7, with 18 bases in between. The CDR3 is 13 residues long. The primer mix had 60 Vbeta and 13 Jbeta primers. Sequenced by immunoSEQ multiplex PCR; TCRdb stores in-frame clones only, minus some. The sample has more than 100,000 clones; 80% to 85% are singletons. Specimen: PBMCs. The TCR was taken from a woman aged 45-65 years in good health and CMV-seropositive. The chain uses TRBV29-1 and TRBJ2-3; D might be TRBD1 (5 bases). The CDR3 DNA reads TGCAGCGCCGGACACGGCATGTGGAATACGCAGTATTTT. This codes for CSAGHGMWNTQYF.